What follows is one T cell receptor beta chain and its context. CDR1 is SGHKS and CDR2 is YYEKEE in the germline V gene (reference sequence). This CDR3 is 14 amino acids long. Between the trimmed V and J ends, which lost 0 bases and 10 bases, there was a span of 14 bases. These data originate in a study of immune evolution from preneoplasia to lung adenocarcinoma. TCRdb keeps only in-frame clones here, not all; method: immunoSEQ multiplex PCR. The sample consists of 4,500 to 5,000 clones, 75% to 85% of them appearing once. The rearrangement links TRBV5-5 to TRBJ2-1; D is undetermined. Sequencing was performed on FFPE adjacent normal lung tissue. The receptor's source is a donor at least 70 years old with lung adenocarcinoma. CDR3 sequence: CASSLAERVLEQFF. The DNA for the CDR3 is TGTGCCAGCAGCTTGGCGGAACGGGTCCTAGAGCAGTTCTTC.